The 16 T cell receptor beta chains presented below share a single source sample, sequenced in a study of blood T cells in healthy people across ages. Then a second PCR, running roughly 7 to 11 cycles, was carried out with a sample-barcoded 5' primer and a J-beta primer mix. TCRdb redid the calling of the 5' RACE reads with MiXCR, one entry per CDR3 protein. The data show about 830,000 distinct CDR3 sequences, with 55% to 65% seen just once and about a quarter held by the top ten. Sequencing was carried out using blood. Receptors originate from a man aged 30-40 years in good health.

This chain uses TRBV5-1 with TRBJ1-2; D unresolved. Trimming stripped 2 bases from V and 8 bases from J, with 10 bases between. CDR3 size: 12 residues. Germline V lookup: CDR1 SGHRS, CDR2 YFSETQ. CDR3 sequence: CASSFEGRGYTF. The CDR3, as DNA: TGCGCCAGCAGCTTCGAAGGGAGAGGCTACACCTTC.

This clonotype came up once. The gene calls are TRBV7-8 and TRBJ2-1, with 9 bases aligning to TRBD2. V lost 5 bases, J lost 8 bases, and 13 bases stayed unmatched. The CDR3 is 16 amino acids. The germline gives CDR1 SGHVS, CDR2 FQNEAQ. The CDR3 coding sequence is TGTGCCAGCAGCGATAAGTACCCGGGACTAGCCGATGAGCAGTTCTTC. It yields the protein CASSDKYPGLADEQFF.

The J gene is TRBJ2-5, the V gene TRBV20-1, with D perhaps matching TRBD1 (6 bases). The last part of the DNA fits TRBJ2-1 better; the J call may be wrong. This CDR3 is 13 amino acids long. Germline-derived CDR1 and CDR2 are DFQATT and SNEGSKA (reference sequence). The chain's CDR3 is CSAGRDTQETQFF. CDR3 nucleotides: TGCAGTGCGGGTCGGGACACCCAAGAGACCCAGTTCTTC.

The gene calls are TRBV18 and TRBJ2-1, with a weak D call TRBD2 (6 bases). Germline V gene lookup returns CDR1 KGHSH and CDR2 LQKENI. The V end was cut by 0 bases, the J end by 5 bases, with 8 bases between. This CDR3 spans 14 amino acids. The CDR3 DNA follows: TGTGCCAGCTCACCACCGCCGGGGGACAATGAGCAGTTCTTC. Protein: CASSPPPGDNEQFF.

This clonotype was seen only a few times. The chain combines TRBV27 with TRBJ2-5; no firm D call. CDR3 size: 11 residues. Trimming removed 8 bases at V and 4 bases at J, with 8 bases between. Germline lookup yields CDR1 MNHEY and CDR2 SMNVEV (reference sequence). The CDR3 region has the DNA TGTGCCAGCGGAAGCTTAGAGACCCAGTACTTC. Translated: CASGSLETQYF.

This chain uses TRBV2 with TRBJ2-4, with D possibly matching TRBD2 (6 bases). Germline CDR1 reads SNHLY; CDR2 reads FYNNEI. Trimming took off 8 bases at V and 5 bases at J, with 16 bases between the two ends. There are 14 residues in the CDR3. This CDR3 reads CASGGWQVENIQYF. DNA for the CDR3: TGTGCCAGCGGAGGGTGGCAGGTCGAAAACATTCAGTACTTC.

The chain carries TRBV27 and TRBJ1-2, with 7 positions matching TRBD1. The V segment lost 2 bases and the J segment 0 bases; nucleotides outside the gene matches: 9. The germline CDR1 and CDR2 sequences are MNHEY and SMNVEV (reference sequence). This CDR3 has 17 amino acids. CDR3 DNA: TGTGCCAGCAGTTTACAGTACGGGACAGTCTCTAACTATGGCTACACCTTC. Translating gives CASSLQYGTVSNYGYTF.

This clonotype was counted a few times. This chain links TRBV12-3 or TRBV12-4 with TRBJ1-6; possibly TRBD1 for D (5 bases). The CDR3 is 16 amino acids. Trimming shortened V by 3 bases and J by 1 base, and 10 bases separated the two germline ends. For the CDR3, the DNA is TGTGCCAGCAGTTTTCGAGGGGTTTCCTATAATTCACCCCTCCACTTT. As protein: CASSFRGVSYNSPLHF.

The chain employs TRBV6-2 or TRBV6-3 and TRBJ2-1; a possible D gene is TRBD1 (5 bases). Trimming took 7 bases from V and 10 from J, leaving 14 bases between them. Germline V gene sequence: CDR1 MNHEY, CDR2 SVGEGT. The CDR3 extends over 12 amino acids. The CDR3 nucleotides read TGTGCCAGCAAGTTTTGGGGCGGCGAGCAGTTCTTC. Encoded protein: CASKFWGGEQFF.

This chain joins TRBV7-2 and TRBJ2-5; a weak D match, TRBD1 (5 bases). The length of the CDR3 is 15 residues. Looked up from germline, CDR1 is SGHTA and CDR2 is FQGNSA. Trimming shortened V by 8 bases and J by 5 bases, and 21 bases separated the two germline ends. The CDR3 reads CASLKGVGHGETQYF. The CDR3 DNA sequence: TGTGCCAGCCTTAAAGGGGTGGGGCACGGTGAGACCCAGTACTTC.

This clonotype was seen just once. This chain joins TRBV7-9 and TRBJ2-7, with D tentatively TRBD2 (7 bases). The CDR3 extends over 16 amino acids. Germline V CDR1 and CDR2: SEHNR, FQNEAQ (reference sequence). V gave up 5 bases and J gave up 0 bases, with 17 bases separating them. CDR3 amino acids: CASSPTQGLSSYEQYF. CDR3 DNA sequence: TGTGCCAGCAGCCCTACACAGGGACTAAGCTCCTACGAGCAGTACTTC.

This clonotype was counted between two and nine times. The gene calls are TRBV7-9 and TRBJ2-7; D possibly corresponds to TRBD2 (6 bases). This CDR3 is built from 16 residues. Germline values: CDR1 SEHNR, CDR2 FQNEAQ (reference sequence). V lost 1 base, J lost 2 bases, and 15 bases lay in between. CDR3 region: CASSLGGVAQAYEQYF. CDR3 DNA sequence: TGTGCCAGCAGCTTAGGGGGGGTTGCCCAAGCCTACGAGCAGTACTTC.

This rearrangement joins TRBV7-2 to TRBJ2-3; 12 bases map to TRBD2. Unmatched junction bases numbered 4, after V lost 3 bases and J lost 6 bases. Germline assignment: CDR1 SGHTA and CDR2 FQGNSA. The CDR3 extends over 15 amino acids. The CDR3, as DNA: TGTGCCAGCAGCTTCACTAGCGGGGGGCAGGATACGCAGTATTTT. It encodes CASSFTSGGQDTQYF. Filled out from reference TRBV7-2 and TRBJ2-3, the complete variable domain reads GAGVSQSPSNKVTEKGKDVELRCDPISGHTALYWYRQSLGQGLEFLIYFQGNSAPDKSGLPSDRFSAERTGGSVSTLTIQRTQQEDSAVYLCASSFTSGGQDTQYFGPGTRLTVL.

Concerning this clonotype: One end of the junction varies from germline; a read error may be responsible. The chain recombines TRBV7-9 with TRBJ2-5; 9 bases line up with TRBD2. Germline CDR1 and CDR2: SEHNR and FQNEAQ (reference sequence). The CDR3 sequence is 16 residues long. The CDR3 protein is CAGSLPPSGVQETQYF. The CDR3, as DNA: TGTGCCGGCAGCTTACCCCCTAGCGGGGTGCAAGAGACCCAGTACTTC.

The V call is TRBV28, the J call TRBJ2-3; D remains unclear. From germline, CDR1 is MDHEN and CDR2 SYDVKM. V was pared by 7 bases and J by 0 bases, with 8 bases between. The CDR3 covers 13 residues. The DNA for the CDR3 is TGTGCCAGCATCGGGTTAAGCACAGATACGCAGTATTTT. Translating gives CASIGLSTDTQYF.

The chain is built from TRBV5-1 and TRBJ2-5; possibly TRBD1 for D (7 bases). Deletions cut 1 base from V and 0 bases from J, with 10 bases between. Per germline, CDR1 SGHRS and CDR2 YFSETQ. The CDR3 spans 15 residues. The CDR3 is CASSLRGTDQETQYF. CDR3 nucleotides: TGCGCCAGCAGCTTGCGCGGGACAGACCAAGAGACCCAGTACTTC.